Only a few counts were recorded for the clone carrying this T cell receptor (beta chain). The sample comes from a study of cytomegalovirus exposure and HLA in healthy donors. The primer mix had 60 Vbeta and 13 Jbeta primers. Sequenced by immunoSEQ multiplex PCR; TCRdb stores in-frame clones only, minus some. The sample shows some 180,000 clones, over 80% of them seen only once. The germline CDR1 and CDR2 sequences are SGHRS and YFSETQ. Trimming cost V 6 bases and J 8 bases, with 23 bases left between them. CDR3 length: 16 amino acids. The chain couples TRBV5-1 to TRBJ1-4, with D possibly being TRBD1 (5 bases). The sample comprised PBMCs. The receptor was isolated from a male donor in good health and CMV-seronegative. CDR3 DNA sequence: TGCGCCAGCAAGCTTGGATGGGGCCAGGGCGGCGAAAAACTGTTTTTT. It specifies CASKLGWGQGGEKLFF.